What follows describes a single T cell receptor beta chain. What antigen it recognizes has not been identified. From each donor, a 2.5 ml peripheral blood sample was drawn into PAXgene tubes and stored at -80 degrees C. Total RNA was isolated from whole blood with the PAXgene blood miRNA kit on an automated QIAcube, without T cell sorting. Peripheral blood from monozygotic twin pairs concordant or discordant for inflammatory bowel disease was subjected to deep TCRalpha and TCRbeta repertoire profiling with unique molecular barcoding. Smoking habits were recorded for all twin pairs, and each individual was classified as a current, former or never smoker. The record originates from a study of monozygotic twins with inflammatory bowel disease (dated by TCRdb to the late 2010s). Broadly, across the study: The complete study included about 30 monozygotic twin pairs: 19 IBD-discordant Danish pairs and nine German pairs, of which four were IBD-concordant and five were IBD-discordant. Disease-associated traits were sought mainly through comparisons between IBD patients and their genetically identical healthy co-twins within discordant pairs. Each individual had, on average, about 151 000 unique TCRalpha sequences and 181 000 unique TCRbeta sequences available for analysis.

The CDR3 runs 14 amino acids, cysteine and phenylalanine included. Only the protein sequence is given. Via the germline V gene, CDR1 is SGHRS and CDR2 YFSETQ. Findings and caveats that apply to the study as a whole: The analysis was unable to tell apart different T cell subtypes. Concordant and discordant twins showed no difference in repertoire similarity, possibly because of limited statistical power. Compared with healthy twins, IBD patients shared fewer clonotypes with other individuals, and the difference was most pronounced in patients with signs of disease activity. Because patients were on differing immunosuppressive treatments, the repertoires may have picked up extra background noise and inter-individual variability. IBD patients had lower TCRbeta repertoire diversity, measured by the inverse Simpson index, than their healthy co-twins. No single strong signal or clonotype linked to IBD turned up in the results, so the idea that one exists was not supported.

Library preparation employed 5' RACE. Preparation of each TCR library used around 3.5 ug of total RNA. For each sample, cDNA synthesis with SMARTScribe reverse transcriptase was split into eight separate reactions. During cDNA synthesis, template switching introduced unique molecular identifiers that contained a 6-nucleotide sample barcode. TCRalpha and TCRbeta cDNA was amplified in two nested PCRs of 16 and 9 cycles, and bead purification was carried out after each PCR. Before amplification, the cDNA was treated with uracil DNA-glycosylase and purified using the QIAquick PCR purification kit. In the second PCR, Illumina TruSeq-compatible adapters and sample-specific barcodes were added. TapeStation and Qubit were used to check library quality and concentration, and around 4.7 ng of each library was pooled. Sequencing of pooled libraries was carried out on an Illumina HiSeq2500 single-index Rapid Run using 2 x 100 bp reads and custom sequencing primers. Concerning the study's data processing: UMI-based consensus assembly with MiGEC version 1.2.6 was used to correct PCR and sequencing errors. MiXCR version 2.1.1 was used to carry out V(D)J alignment, clonotype assembly and CDR3 extraction. Normalisation of gene usage, clonotype sharing and MAIT/NKT TCR abundance was achieved by analysing the top 1000, 10 000 and 20 000 clonotypes per sample. After downsampling to 27 000 UMIs, diversity was calculated as the inverse Simpson index using the vegan R package. Paired Mann-Whitney U tests were applied to discordant twin pairs, with Benjamini-Hochberg correction for multiple testing. TCRdb reprocessed the public reads and reports one entry per CDR3 protein sequence, without DNA. The V and J calls and clone size come from TCRdb's table, not from the authors' own analysis. The table of this sample itemizes a few hundred thousand distinct CDR3 sequences. The biggest ten clones account for less than 2% of the sample.

Source material: blood. Recombination linked TRBV5-1 to TRBJ2-5; without DNA, the TCRdb call of TRBD1 cannot be checked. The sequence came from a human donor with ulcerative colitis or Crohn's disease, or a healthy co-twin of an affected twin (not recorded which). This receptor carries the CDR3 CASSSRGLQETQYF.